This note documents a single T cell receptor (beta chain) sequence. This CDR3 spans 14 amino acids. The germline V gene has CDR1 SGDLS and CDR2 YYNGEE. The ends lost 3 bases at V and 12 bases at J; junction bases unmatched: 11. The repertoire was sequenced with immunoSEQ multiplex PCR; TCRdb's copy has only in-frame clones and lacks some. This table has hundreds of thousands of clones, 80% to 90% appearing once. The sample originates from a study of blood T cell repertoires in COVID-19. The V gene is TRBV9, the J gene TRBJ1-4, with 7 positions matching TRBD1. The receptor's source is a woman between 18 and 30 years old who had recovered from COVID-19. Sequencing was performed on PBMCs or T cells enriched from blood (not recorded which). The CDR3 DNA is TGTGCCAGCAGCGCTGGGACAGCGAATTATGAACTGTTTTTT. Its translation is CASSAGTANYELFF.